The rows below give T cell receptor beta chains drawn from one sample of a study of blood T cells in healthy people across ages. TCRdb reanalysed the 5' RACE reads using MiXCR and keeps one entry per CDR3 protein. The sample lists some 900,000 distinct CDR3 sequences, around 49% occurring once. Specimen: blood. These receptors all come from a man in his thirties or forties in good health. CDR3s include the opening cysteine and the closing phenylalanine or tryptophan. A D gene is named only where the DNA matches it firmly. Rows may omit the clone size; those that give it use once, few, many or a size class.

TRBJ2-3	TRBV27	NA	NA	CASSFSRPTDTQYF	TGTGCCAGCAGTTTTAGTAGGCCCACAGATACGCAGTATTTT
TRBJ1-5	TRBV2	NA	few	CASTRQYNQPQHF	TGTGCCAGCACCCGACAGTACAATCAGCCCCAGCATTTT
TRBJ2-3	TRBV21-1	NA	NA	CASPRHTQYF	TGTGCCAGCCCCCGTCATACGCAGTATTTT
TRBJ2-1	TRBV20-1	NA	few	CSAVFRDYNEQFF	TGCAGTGCTGTCTTCCGGGACTACAATGAGCAGTTCTTC
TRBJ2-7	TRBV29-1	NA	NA	CSVEDIPLSYEQYF	TGCAGCGTTGAAGATATCCCGTTGTCCTACGAGCAGTACTTC
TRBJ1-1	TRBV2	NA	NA	CASSEITAGTEAFF	TGTGCCAGCAGTGAAATCACCGCCGGGACTGAAGCTTTCTTT
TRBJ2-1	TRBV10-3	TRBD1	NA	CAISDPTGGYNEQFF	TGTGCCATCAGTGACCCAACAGGGGGGTACAATGAGCAGTTCTTC
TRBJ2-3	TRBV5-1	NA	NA	CASSLATGQGTDTQYF	TGCGCCAGCAGCTTGGCCACAGGGCAGGGGACAGATACGCAGTATTTT
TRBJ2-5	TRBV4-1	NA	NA	CASSYEPGETQYF	TGCGCCAGCAGCTACGAACCGGGAGAGACCCAGTACTTC
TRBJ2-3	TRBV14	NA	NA	CASSQDWYGTDTQYF	TGTGCCAGCAGCCAAGATTGGTATGGCACAGATACGCAGTATTTT
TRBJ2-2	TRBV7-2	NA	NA	CASSLVSWAGELFF	TGTGCCAGCAGCTTAGTATCGTGGGCAGGGGAGCTGTTTTTT
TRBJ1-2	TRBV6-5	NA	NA	CASSYSQDVNYGYTF	TGTGCCAGCAGTTACTCGCAGGATGTGAACTATGGCTACACCTTC
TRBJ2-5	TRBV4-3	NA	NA	CTSSQEKRETQYF	TGCACCAGCAGCCAAGAAAAGCGGGAGACCCAGTACTTC
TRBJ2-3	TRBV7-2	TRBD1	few	CASSARDRDTQYF	TGTGCCAGCAGCGCTCGGGACAGGGATACGCAGTATTTT
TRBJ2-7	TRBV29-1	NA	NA	CSVVHSSEQYF	TGCAGCGTTGTCCATTCGAGCGAGCAGTACTTC
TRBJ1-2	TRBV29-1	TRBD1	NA	CSVPYRGGYTF	TGCAGCGTTCCCTACAGGGGAGGCTACACCTTC
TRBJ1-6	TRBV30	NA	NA	CAWNLADSPLHF	TGTGCCTGGAACTTAGCCGATTCACCCCTCCACTTT
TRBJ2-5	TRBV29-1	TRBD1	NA	CSVQGQSGEQYF	TGCAGCGTTCAGGGACAGAGTGGTGAGCAGTACTTC
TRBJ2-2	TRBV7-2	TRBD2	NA	CASSVAGRGGSVELFF	TGTGCCAGCAGCGTAGCCGGGCGGGGGGGTTCCGTGGAGCTGTTTTTT
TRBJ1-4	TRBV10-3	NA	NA	CATKEVEGEKLFF	TGTGCCACTAAGGAGGTGGAGGGCGAAAAACTGTTTTTT